This TCR beta chain appears in the sequencing data of a study of shared clonotypes between healthy human individuals. Study-wide context: Every donor yielded three CD4 naive, three CD4 memory, two CD8 naive and one CD8 memory plate.

Regarding the study as a whole: A reduction in generation probabilities was seen for non-shared clonotypes relative to those shared by all four donors.

On this clone itself: What it binds is unknown. Distinct nucleotide sequences in the sample also encode this CDR3.

Replicate sorted-subset PCRs were loaded with around 200 ng DNA, tens of thousands of T cell genomes. Assay used: immunoSEQ multiplex PCR; TCRdb lists only in-frame clones, some missing. The sample gives about 2,200,000 clones, under 95% of which show up once; over 1.5% is in the top ten. Cells designated naive CD8 were CD45RO-negative and were positively selected for CCR7, with terminally differentiated effector memory CD45RA+ cells excluded. The sample was naive CD8+ T cells from PBMCs. The source is a man aged 18 to 29 in good health. Some clones in this sample may be carry-over from other donors' samples.

CDR3 region: CASSLGGYGNQPQHF. The CDR3 DNA sequence: TGTGCCAGCAGTTTAGGGGGGTATGGCAATCAGCCCCAGCATTTT. V gene TRBV27 combines with J gene TRBJ1-5; D perhaps matches TRBD1 (5 bases). The CDR3 length is 15 residues. Trimming stripped 2 bases from V and 2 bases from J, with 10 bases between. Per the germline V gene, CDR1 is MNHEY and CDR2 is SMNVEV (reference sequence).